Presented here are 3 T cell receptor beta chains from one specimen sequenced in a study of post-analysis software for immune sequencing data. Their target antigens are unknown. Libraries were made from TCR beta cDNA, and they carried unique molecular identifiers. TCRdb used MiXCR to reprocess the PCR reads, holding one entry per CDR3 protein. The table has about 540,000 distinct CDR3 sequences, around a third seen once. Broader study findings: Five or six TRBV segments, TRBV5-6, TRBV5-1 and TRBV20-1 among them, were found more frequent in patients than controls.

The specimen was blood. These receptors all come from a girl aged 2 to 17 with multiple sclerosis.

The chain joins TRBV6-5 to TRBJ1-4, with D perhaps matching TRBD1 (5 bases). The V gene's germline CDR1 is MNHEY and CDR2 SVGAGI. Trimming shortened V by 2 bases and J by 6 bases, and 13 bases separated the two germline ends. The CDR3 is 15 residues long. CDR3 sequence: CASSYAGASYEKLFF. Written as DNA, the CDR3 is TGTGCCAGCAGTTACGCCGGGGCGAGTTATGAAAAACTGTTTTTT.

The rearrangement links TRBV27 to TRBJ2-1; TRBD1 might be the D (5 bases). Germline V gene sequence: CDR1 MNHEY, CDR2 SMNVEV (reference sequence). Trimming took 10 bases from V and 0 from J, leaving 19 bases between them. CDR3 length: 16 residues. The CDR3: CATKGGAASSYNEQFF. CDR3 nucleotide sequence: TGTGCCACCAAAGGTGGGGCAGCTAGCTCCTACAATGAGCAGTTCTTC.

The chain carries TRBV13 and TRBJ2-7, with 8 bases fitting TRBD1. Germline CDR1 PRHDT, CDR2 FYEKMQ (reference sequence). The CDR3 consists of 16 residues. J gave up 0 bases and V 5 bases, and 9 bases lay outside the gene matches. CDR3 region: CASSGSDRAASYEQYF. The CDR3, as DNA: TGTGCCAGCAGCGGATCGGACAGGGCGGCCTCCTACGAGCAGTACTTC.